This T cell receptor beta chain was retrieved from a study of control samples from healthy donors and cancer patients. Generated by immunoSEQ multiplex PCR, the TCRdb table keeps only in-frame clones and is missing some. The sample carries some 140,000 clones, over 85% recorded once. The germline gives CDR1 SNHLY, CDR2 FYNNEI. Trimming pared 3 bases from V and 6 bases from J, leaving 14 bases between. The CDR3 has 14 residues. The rearrangement uses TRBV2 and TRBJ1-1, with a tentative D call TRBD1 (6 bases). The sample was blood. This clonotype was sampled from a man younger than 45 in good health. This chain's CDR3 is CASSEWGLSPEAFF. For the CDR3, the DNA is TGTGCCAGCAGTGAGTGGGGGCTTAGCCCTGAAGCTTTCTTT.